A single sample gave rise to the 11 T cell receptor beta chains below, sequenced in a study of T cell repertoires in cytomegalovirus infection. MiXCR was run by TCRdb on the reads, yielding one entry per CDR3 protein. Found here are about 130,000 distinct CDR3 sequences, 20% to 30% of them singletons; the top ten hold about a third. These receptors have no identified antigens. Sequencing used PBMCs, sequenced either directly or after in vitro stimulation (not recorded which). These receptor sequences come from a human donor in good health (CMV status not recorded). Some clones in this sample may be carry-over from other donors' samples.

There are a few counts of this clonotype. The rearrangement links TRBV7-2 to TRBJ2-7, with 7 bases aligning to TRBD2. V gave up 1 base and J gave up 7 bases; unmatched junction bases: 10. Germline V lookup: CDR1 SGHTA, CDR2 FQGNSA. The CDR3 totals 15 residues. The CDR3 nucleotides are TGTGCCAGCAGCTTAGTCGGGGGGAAGGTGGGGGAGCAGTACTTC. Translating gives CASSLVGGKVGEQYF.

This clonotype occurred a few times. The chain is built from TRBV19 and TRBJ2-3; TRBD1 is a possible D gene (6 bases). Germline V lookup: CDR1 LNHDA, CDR2 SQIVND (reference sequence). The CDR3 sequence is 15 residues long. Deletions cut 6 bases from V and 0 bases from J, with 13 bases between. The chain's CDR3 is CASSPVGTSTDTQYF. DNA of the CDR3: TGTGCCAGTAGCCCGGTGGGGACAAGCACAGATACGCAGTATTTT.

The rearrangement links TRBV30 to TRBJ2-5; possibly TRBD2 for D (6 bases). This CDR3 spans 17 amino acids. Trimming removed 4 bases from V and 0 bases from J, with 21 bases in between. Germline V gene data show CDR1 as GTSNPN and CDR2 as SVGIG (reference sequence). The DNA of the CDR3 is TGTGCCTGGAATTTTGGGGACGGGGGAGAGTACCAAGAGACCCAGTACTTC. This gives the protein CAWNFGDGGEYQETQYF.

The chain uses TRBV7-9 and TRBJ1-1, with 8 nucleotides matching TRBD1. The CDR3 runs 17 residues. In germline, CDR1 is SEHNR, CDR2 FQNEAQ (reference sequence). The V segment lost 6 bases and the J segment 1 base; nucleotides outside the gene matches: 13. CDR3 amino acids: CASRPKLARGPNTEAFF. The CDR3 DNA sequence: TGTGCCAGCAGACCAAAACTAGCCAGGGGGCCGAACACTGAAGCTTTCTTT.

This clonotype has only a few counts. The V gene is TRBV29-1, the J gene TRBJ1-2, with 9 positions matching TRBD1. In germline, CDR1 is SQVTM, CDR2 ANQGSEA. The length of the CDR3 is 13 residues. With V trimmed by 5 bases and J by 2 bases, 3 bases remained unmatched. Here the CDR3 reads CSVRTGANYGYTF. Written as DNA, the CDR3 is TGCAGCGTTCGGACAGGGGCAAACTATGGCTACACCTTC.

This chain links TRBV6-2 or TRBV6-3 with TRBJ1-5; 7 positions match TRBD1. Germline V gene sequence: CDR1 MNHEY, CDR2 SVGEGT. V shed 6 bases and J 5 bases; nucleotides not matched to a gene: 4. This CDR3 is built from 13 residues. CDR3 in DNA: TGTGCCAGCAGCCGGGGACAGTATCAGCCCCAGCATTTT. This gives the protein CASSRGQYQPQHF.

This clonotype showed up many times. The J gene is TRBJ2-1, the V gene TRBV6-2 or TRBV6-3, with 11 bases lining up with TRBD2. The V and J ends lost 5 bases and 6 bases, in that order; junction bases with no gene match: 3. Per germline, CDR1 MNHEY and CDR2 SVGEGT. The length of the CDR3 is 14 residues. The CDR3 region is CASSILAGVNEQFF. The CDR3 DNA is TGTGCCAGCAGTATACTAGCGGGAGTCAATGAGCAGTTCTTC.

The chain carries TRBV30 and TRBJ2-1; D is perhaps TRBD2 (6 bases). Germline assignment: CDR1 GTSNPN and CDR2 SVGIG (reference sequence). The CDR3 is 13 residues long. The V gene lost 3 bases and the J gene lost 3 bases, with 9 bases spanning the gap. The chain's CDR3 is CAWSGGVYNEQFF. Written as DNA, the CDR3 is TGTGCCTGGAGCGGCGGGGTCTACAATGAGCAGTTCTTC.

Many counts were recorded for this clonotype. The V call is TRBV12-3 or TRBV12-4, the J call TRBJ1-2; no clear D. CDR3 length: 14 amino acids. Trimming shortened V by 5 bases and J by 8 bases, and 18 bases separated the two germline ends. The chain's CDR3 is CASSLRQKAGGYTF. CDR3 in DNA: TGTGCCAGCAGTCTCAGACAAAAGGCGGGGGGCTACACCTTC.

There are a few counts of this clonotype. The rearrangement links TRBV7-2 to TRBJ2-1; 9 positions agree with TRBD1. The CDR3 is 14 amino acids. The junction had 7 bases not matched to a gene; V was cut back by 5 bases and J by 8 bases. The germline V gene encodes CDR1 SGHTA and CDR2 FQGNSA. This chain's CDR3 is CASSMTGGSDEQFF. DNA of the CDR3: TGTGCCAGCAGCATGACAGGGGGGTCGGATGAGCAGTTCTTC.

There are a few counts of this clonotype. V is TRBV2 and J is TRBJ1-3, with D perhaps matching TRBD1 (5 bases). Germline values: CDR1 SNHLY, CDR2 FYNNEI. V was cut by 10 bases and J by 7 bases, with 11 bases left in between. The CDR3 sequence is 11 residues long. CDR3 DNA sequence: TGTGCCACCCAGGGCTGGAACACCATATATTTT. Translation gives CATQGWNTIYF.